This TCR beta chain was sequenced for a study of regulatory T cells in long-lasting Graves disease. Trimming took 2 bases from V and 3 from J, leaving 7 bases between them. CDR3 length: 13 amino acids. Germline CDR1 SGHDN, CDR2 FVKESK. Library construction for TCR beta used iRepertoire HTBI primers and Arm-PCR of CDR3 regions. TCRdb re-called the multiplex PCR reads through MiXCR, storing one row per CDR3 protein. The sample shows some 200,000 distinct CDR3 sequences, around 20% of them seen only once. This clonotype was seen repeatedly, ten times or more. Time point here: newly diagnosed GD, antithyroid drugs for less than 3 months. PBMC RNA was the source of the TCR library. The same sample was also used in a study of T cells in Graves' hyperthyroidism and ophthalmopathy.

This rearrangement joins TRBV14 to TRBJ1-2; D gene unclear. Sample: peripheral blood mononuclear cells (PBMCs), taken at new diagnosis, from a patient treated with antithyroid drugs. This sequence originates from a woman between 25 and 40 years old with Graves disease. The CDR3, as DNA: TGTGCCAGCAGCCAACAGGCAGACTATGGCTACACCTTC. Amino acids: CASSQQADYGYTF. Complete variable domain (other parts from reference TRBV14 and TRBJ1-2): EAGVTQFPSHSVIEKGQTVTLRCDPISGHDNLYWYRRVMGKEIKFLLHFVKESKQDESGMPNNRFLAERTGGTYSTLKVQPAELEDSGVYFCASSQQADYGYTFGSGTRLTVV.